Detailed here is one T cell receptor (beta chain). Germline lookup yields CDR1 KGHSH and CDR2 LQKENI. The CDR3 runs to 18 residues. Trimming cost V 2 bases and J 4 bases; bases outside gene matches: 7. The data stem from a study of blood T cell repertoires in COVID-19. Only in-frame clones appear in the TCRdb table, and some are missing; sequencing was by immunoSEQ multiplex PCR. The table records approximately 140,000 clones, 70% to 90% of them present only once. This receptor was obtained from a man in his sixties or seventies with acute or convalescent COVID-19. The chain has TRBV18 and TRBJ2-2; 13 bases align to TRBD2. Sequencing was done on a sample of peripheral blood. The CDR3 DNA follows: TGTGCCAGCTCACCAGGACTAGCGGGAGCGAGTAGCACCGGGGAGCTGTTTTTT. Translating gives CASSPGLAGASSTGELFF.